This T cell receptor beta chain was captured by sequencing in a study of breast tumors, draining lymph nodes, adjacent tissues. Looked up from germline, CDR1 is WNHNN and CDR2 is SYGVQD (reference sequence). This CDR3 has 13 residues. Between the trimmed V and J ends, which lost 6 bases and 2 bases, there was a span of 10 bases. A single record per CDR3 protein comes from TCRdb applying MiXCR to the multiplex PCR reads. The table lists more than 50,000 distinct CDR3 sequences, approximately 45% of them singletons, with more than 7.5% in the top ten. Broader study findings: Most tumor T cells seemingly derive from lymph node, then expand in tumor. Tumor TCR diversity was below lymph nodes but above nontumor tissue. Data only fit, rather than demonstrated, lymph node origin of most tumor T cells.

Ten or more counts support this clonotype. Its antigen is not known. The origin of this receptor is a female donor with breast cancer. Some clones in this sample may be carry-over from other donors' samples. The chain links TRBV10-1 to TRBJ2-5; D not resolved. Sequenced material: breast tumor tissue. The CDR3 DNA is TGCGCCAGCAGGGGGATCCGACAAGAGACCCAGTACTTC. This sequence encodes CASRGIRQETQYF.